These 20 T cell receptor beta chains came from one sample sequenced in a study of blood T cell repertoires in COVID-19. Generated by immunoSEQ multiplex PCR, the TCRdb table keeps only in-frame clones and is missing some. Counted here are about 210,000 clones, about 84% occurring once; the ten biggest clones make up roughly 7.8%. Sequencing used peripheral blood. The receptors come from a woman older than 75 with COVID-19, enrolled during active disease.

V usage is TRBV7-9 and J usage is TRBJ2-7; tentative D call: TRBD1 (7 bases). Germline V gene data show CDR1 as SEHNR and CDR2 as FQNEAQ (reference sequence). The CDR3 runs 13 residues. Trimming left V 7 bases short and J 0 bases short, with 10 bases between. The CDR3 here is CASTRGDSYEQYF. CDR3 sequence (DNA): TGTGCCAGCACCAGGGGGGACTCCTACGAGCAGTACTTC.

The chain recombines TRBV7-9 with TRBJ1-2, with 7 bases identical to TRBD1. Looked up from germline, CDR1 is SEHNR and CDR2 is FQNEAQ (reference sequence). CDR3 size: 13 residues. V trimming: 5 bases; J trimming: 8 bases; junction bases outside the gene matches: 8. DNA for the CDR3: TGTGCCAGCAGCCGGGACAGCCGGGGGGGCTACACCTTC. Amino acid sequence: CASSRDSRGGYTF.

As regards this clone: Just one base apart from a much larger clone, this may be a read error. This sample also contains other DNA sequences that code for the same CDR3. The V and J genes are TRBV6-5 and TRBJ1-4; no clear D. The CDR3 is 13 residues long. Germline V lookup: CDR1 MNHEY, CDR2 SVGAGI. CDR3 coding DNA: TGTGCCGCCGGGGTATCGCACGGTGAAAAACTATTTTTT. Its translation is CAAGVSHGEKLFF.

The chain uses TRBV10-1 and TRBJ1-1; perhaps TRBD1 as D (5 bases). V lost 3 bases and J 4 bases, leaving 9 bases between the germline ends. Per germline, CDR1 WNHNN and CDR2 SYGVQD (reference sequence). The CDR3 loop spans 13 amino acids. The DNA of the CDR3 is TGCGCCAGCAGTGATGAGGGACTCACTGAAGCTTTCTTT. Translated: CASSDEGLTEAFF.

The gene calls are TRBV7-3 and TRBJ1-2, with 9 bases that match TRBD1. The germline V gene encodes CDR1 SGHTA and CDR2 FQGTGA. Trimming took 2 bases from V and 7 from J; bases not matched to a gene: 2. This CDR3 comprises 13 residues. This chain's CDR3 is CASSLGTGSGYTF. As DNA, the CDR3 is TGTGCCAGCAGCTTAGGGACAGGGTCTGGCTACACCTTC. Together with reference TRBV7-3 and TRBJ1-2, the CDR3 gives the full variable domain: GAGVSQTPSNKVTEKGKYVELRCDPISGHTALYWYRQSLGQGPEFLIYFQGTGAADDSGLPNDRFFAVRPEGSVSTLKIQRTERGDSAVYLCASSLGTGSGYTFGSGTRLTVV.

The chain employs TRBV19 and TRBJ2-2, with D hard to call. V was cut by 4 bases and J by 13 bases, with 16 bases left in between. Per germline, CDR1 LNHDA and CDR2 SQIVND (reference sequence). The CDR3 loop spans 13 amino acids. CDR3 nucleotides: TGTGCCAGTAGTAATACAGTAGAGAGTGGGCTGTTTTTT. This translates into CASSNTVESGLFF.

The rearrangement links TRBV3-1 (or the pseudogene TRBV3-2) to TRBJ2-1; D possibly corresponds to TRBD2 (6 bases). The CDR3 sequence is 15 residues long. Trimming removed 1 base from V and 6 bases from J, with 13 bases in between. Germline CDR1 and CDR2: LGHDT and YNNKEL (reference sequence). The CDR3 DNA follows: TGTGCCAGCAGCCAAGGAGGGTACGGGGGCAATGAGCAGTTCTTC. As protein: CASSQGGYGGNEQFF.

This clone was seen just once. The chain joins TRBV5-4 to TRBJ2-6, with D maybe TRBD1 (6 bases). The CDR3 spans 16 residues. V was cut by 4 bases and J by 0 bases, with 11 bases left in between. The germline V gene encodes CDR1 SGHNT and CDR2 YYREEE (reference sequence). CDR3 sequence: CASSPGHSSGANVLTF. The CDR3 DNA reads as TGTGCCAGCAGCCCGGGACATTCCTCTGGGGCCAACGTCCTGACTTTC.

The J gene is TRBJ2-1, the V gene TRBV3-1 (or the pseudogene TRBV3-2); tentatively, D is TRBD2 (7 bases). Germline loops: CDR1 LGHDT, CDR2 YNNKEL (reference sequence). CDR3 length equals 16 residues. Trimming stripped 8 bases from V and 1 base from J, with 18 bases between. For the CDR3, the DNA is TGTGCCAGCTCCCGAGGGGGGGGGAGATCCTACAATGAGCAGTTCTTC. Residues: CASSRGGGRSYNEQFF.

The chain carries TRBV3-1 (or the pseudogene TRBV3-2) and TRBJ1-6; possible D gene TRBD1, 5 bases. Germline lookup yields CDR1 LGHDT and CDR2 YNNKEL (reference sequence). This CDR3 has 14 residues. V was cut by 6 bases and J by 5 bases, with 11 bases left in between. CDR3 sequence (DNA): TGTGCCAGCAGATACGGGGGGAATAATTCACCCCTCCACTTT. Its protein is CASRYGGNNSPLHF.

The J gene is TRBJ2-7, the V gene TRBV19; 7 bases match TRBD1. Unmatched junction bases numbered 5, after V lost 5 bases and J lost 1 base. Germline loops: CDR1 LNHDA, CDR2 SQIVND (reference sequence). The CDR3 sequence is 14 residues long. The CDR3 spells CASSPGQVSYEQYF. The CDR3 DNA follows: TGTGCCAGTAGTCCAGGACAGGTGTCCTACGAGCAGTACTTC.

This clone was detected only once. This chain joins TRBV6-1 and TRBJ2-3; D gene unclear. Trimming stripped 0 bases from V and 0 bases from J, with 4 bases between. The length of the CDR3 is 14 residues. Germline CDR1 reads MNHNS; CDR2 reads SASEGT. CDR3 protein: CASSEARSTDTQYF. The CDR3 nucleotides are TGTGCCAGCAGTGAAGCACGGAGCACAGATACGCAGTATTTT.

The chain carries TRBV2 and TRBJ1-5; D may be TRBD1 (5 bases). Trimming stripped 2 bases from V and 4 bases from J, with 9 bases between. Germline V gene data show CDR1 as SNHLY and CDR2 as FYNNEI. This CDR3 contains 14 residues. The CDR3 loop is CASSEMGGNQPQHF. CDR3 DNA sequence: TGTGCCAGCAGTGAAATGGGGGGTAATCAGCCCCAGCATTTT.

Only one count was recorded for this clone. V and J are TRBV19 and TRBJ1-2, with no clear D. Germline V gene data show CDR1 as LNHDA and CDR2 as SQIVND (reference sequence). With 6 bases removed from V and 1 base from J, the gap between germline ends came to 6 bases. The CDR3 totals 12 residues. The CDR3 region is CASSLYNYGYTF. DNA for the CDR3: TGTGCCAGTAGCCTGTATAACTATGGCTACACCTTC.

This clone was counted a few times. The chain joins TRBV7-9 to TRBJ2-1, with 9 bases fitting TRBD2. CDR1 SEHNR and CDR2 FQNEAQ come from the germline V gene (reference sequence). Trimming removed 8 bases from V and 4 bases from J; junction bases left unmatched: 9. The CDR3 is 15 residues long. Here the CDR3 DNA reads TGTGCCAGCCGACCGCTAGCGGGACCTTACAATGAGCAGTTCTTC. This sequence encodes CASRPLAGPYNEQFF.

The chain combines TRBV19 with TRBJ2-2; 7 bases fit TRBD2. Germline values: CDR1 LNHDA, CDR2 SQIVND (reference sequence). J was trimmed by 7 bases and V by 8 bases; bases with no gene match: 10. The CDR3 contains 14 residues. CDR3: CASWGGRGIGELFF. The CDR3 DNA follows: TGTGCCAGTTGGGGGGGAAGAGGAATCGGGGAGCTGTTTTTT.

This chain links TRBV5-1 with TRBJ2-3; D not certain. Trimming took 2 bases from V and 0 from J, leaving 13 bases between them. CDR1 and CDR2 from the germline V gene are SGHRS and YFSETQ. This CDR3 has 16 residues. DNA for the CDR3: TGCGCCAGCAGCTTCCTGAGCGACCCTAGCACAGATACGCAGTATTTT. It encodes CASSFLSDPSTDTQYF.

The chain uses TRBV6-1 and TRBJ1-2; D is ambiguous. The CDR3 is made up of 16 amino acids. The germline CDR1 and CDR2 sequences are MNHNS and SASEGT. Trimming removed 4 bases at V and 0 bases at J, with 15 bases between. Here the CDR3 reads CASSGEVPRANYGYTF. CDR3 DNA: TGTGCCAGCAGTGGGGAGGTACCACGGGCTAACTATGGCTACACCTTC.

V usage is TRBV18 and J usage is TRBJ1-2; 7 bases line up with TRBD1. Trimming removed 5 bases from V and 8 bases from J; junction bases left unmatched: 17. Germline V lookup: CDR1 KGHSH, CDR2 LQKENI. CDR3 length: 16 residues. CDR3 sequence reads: CASSSPPDRDQGGYTF. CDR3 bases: TGTGCCAGCTCATCGCCACCAGACAGGGATCAAGGGGGCTACACCTTC. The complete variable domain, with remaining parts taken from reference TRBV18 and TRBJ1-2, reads NAGVMQNPRHLVRRRGQEARLRCSPMKGHSHVYWYRQLPEEGLKFMVYLQKENIIDESGMPKERFSAEFPKEGPSILRIQQVVRGDSAAYFCASSSPPDRDQGGYTFGSGTRLTVV.

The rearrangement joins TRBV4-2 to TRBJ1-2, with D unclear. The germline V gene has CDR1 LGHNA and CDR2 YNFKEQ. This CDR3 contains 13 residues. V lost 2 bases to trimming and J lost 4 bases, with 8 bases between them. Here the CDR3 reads CASSQSDVYGYTF. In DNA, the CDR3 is TGTGCCAGCAGCCAATCAGATGTCTATGGCTACACCTTC.